This TCR beta chain was found in a study of Ad26.COV2.S vaccination and SARS-CoV-2 variants (dated by TCRdb to the early 2020s). As for the study more broadly: Donors in the vaccine arm were drawn from COV1001, a phase I-IIa trial of Ad26.COV2.S in healthy adults that was multicentre, randomized, double-blind and placebo-controlled. The TCR-sequenced set comprised approximately 32 samples: around 20 Ad26.COV2.S vaccine recipients, 5 placebo recipients and 8 SARS-CoV-2 convalescent individuals. The specificity and breadth of SARS-CoV-2-reactive T cell receptors after Ad26.COV2.S vaccination were assessed by TCRbeta repertoire sequencing. Ad26.COV2.S was administered intramuscularly at a dose of 5x10^10 or 1x10^11 viral particles, either as one shot or as two shots given 56 days apart. Investigators remained blinded to trial group allocation during experiments and outcome assessment. Trial participants were randomized into five groups of five: low-dose or high-dose Ad26.COV2.S given once or twice, or placebo on both occasions.

Details on this clone: The target of this receptor is not known. No much larger clone is present one base from it, and per-base qualities are unavailable.

TCRbeta CDR3 regions were sequenced with the immunoSEQ Assay. After extraction, genomic DNA underwent amplification by bias-controlled multiplex PCR, followed by high-throughput sequencing. Regarding the original processing steps: To quantify the absolute abundance of every unique TCRbeta CDR3 region, sequences were collapsed and filtered. Usable DNA was measured by amplifying reference genes present in all nucleated cells, and TCRbeta template counts were normalized to that usable DNA to estimate T cell fraction. Repertoire TCRs were annotated as SARS-CoV-2-specific by exact matching of V gene, CDR3 amino acid sequence and J gene to a known reactive TCR set. MIRA supplied the reference SARS-CoV-2 TCR set, which was filtered for enrichment in COVID-19-positive ImmuneCODE repertoires so that public or cross-reactive TCRs were removed. Using the MIRA antigens, annotated TCRs were further analysed by specific ORF or by position within an ORF. Breadth was defined as annotated unique rearrangements over total unique productive rearrangements; depth was the summed frequency of those rearrangements. Two-sided Wilcoxon rank-sum tests were used to compare TCR breadth between groups. Sourced from immuneACCESS, this table was stored by TCRdb with only in-frame sequences that have V and J called. A share of the clones is absent; for the studies checked, an unresolved V gene accounts for under half, and the remainder has no known explanation. The DNA gave D and trimming, while V, J and clone size come from that table. For this sample there are 300,000 to 350,000 clones; 75% to 90% appear just once. The top ten clones comprise roughly a tenth of the sample.

Paper-wide results and their limitations: Non-spike TCR breadth was comparable between vaccine and placebo recipients, consistent with the vaccine containing only spike. According to the authors, total T cell responses may have been underestimated by the TCR breadth and depth analyses. After vaccination, spike-specific CD8+ and CD4+ T cell responses were reported to show substantial breadth. Compared with placebo recipients, Ad26.COV2.S recipients showed higher spike-specific TCR breadth (P = 0.0014). The study was not powered for comparison of responses between vaccine doses or regimens.

The sample's treatment or condition, from its label and the paper: around 19 received Ad26.COV2.S at low or high dose, single or two shots; 5 received placebo; per-sample allocation not given. For vaccine and placebo recipients, the sequenced repertoires came from samples collected on day 63 after the first injection. Cohort 1b enrolled roughly 25 adults aged 18-55 years at a single site in Boston, USA, between 29 July and 7 August 2020. Ad26.COV2.S consisted of a replication-incompetent adenovirus type 26 vector by which a prefusion-stabilized SARS-CoV-2 spike protein from the original Wuhan strain was expressed. Sample: peripheral blood, taken in a trial of Ad26.COV2.S vaccine versus placebo. The sequence came from a person between 18 and 59 years old who received the Ad26.COV2.S COVID-19 vaccine or a placebo.

In nucleotides, the sequence is TGTGCCAGCAGTTTTTTTGGCAAATACAATGAGCAGTTCTTC. This yields the protein CASSFFGKYNEQFF. The chain uses TRBV27 and TRBJ2-1; no D gene can be assigned with confidence. The CDR3 contains 14 residues, cysteine and phenylalanine counted. CDR3 DNA only is kept here, 42 bases in frame from base 1. In the germline V gene (reference sequence), CDR1 corresponds to MNHEY and CDR2 to SMNVEV. Relative to germline, V is 3 bases shorter and J is 4 bases shorter, with 10 bases between their ends.